The 26 T cell receptor beta chains presented below share a single source sample, sequenced in a study of cytomegalovirus exposure and HLA in healthy donors. The PCR was carried out with 60 Vbeta primers and 13 Jbeta primers. Generated by immunoSEQ multiplex PCR, the TCRdb table keeps only in-frame clones and is missing some. The repertoire holds some 170,000 clones, with roughly four fifths as singletons. The sample consisted of PBMCs. All receptors come from a woman aged 18-29 years in good health and CMV-seropositive.

The V call is TRBV7-2, the J call TRBJ1-1, with 9 positions matching TRBD1. The junction had 13 bases not matched to a gene; V was cut back by 5 bases and J by 0 bases. The CDR3 consists of 18 residues. From germline, CDR1 is SGHTA and CDR2 FQGNSA. The CDR3 spells CASSLYSGTGLMNTEAFF. CDR3 DNA sequence: TGTGCCAGCAGCCTATACTCCGGGACAGGGCTCATGAACACTGAAGCTTTCTTT. Looking up the rest from reference TRBV7-2 and TRBJ1-1 gives the full variable domain: GAGVSQSPSNKVTEKGKDVELRCDPISGHTALYWYRQSLGQGLEFLIYFQGNSAPDKSGLPSDRFSAERTGGSVSTLTIQRTQQEDSAVYLCASSLYSGTGLMNTEAFFGQGTRLTVV.

The genes are TRBV7-8 and TRBJ2-5, with 11 nucleotides matching TRBD2. Germline V gene data show CDR1 as SGHVS and CDR2 as FQNEAQ. The CDR3 contains 15 residues. V shed 3 bases and J 4 bases; nucleotides not matched to a gene: 4. The CDR3 spells CASSFSGGAVETQYF. Here the CDR3 DNA reads TGTGCCAGCAGCTTTAGCGGGGGGGCGGTAGAGACCCAGTACTTC. The full variable domain, completed using reference TRBV7-8 and TRBJ2-5, is GAGVSQSPRYKVAKRGQDVALRCDPISGHVSLFWYQQALGQGPEFLTYFQNEAQLDKSGLPSDRFFAERPEGSVSTLKIQRTQQEDSAVYLCASSFSGGAVETQYFGPGTRLLVL.

CDR3 DNA sequence: TGTGCCAGCACTTTCCGGGGGGATGATGGCTACACCTTC. Translating gives CASTFRGDDGYTF. This sequence joins TRBV25-1 and TRBJ1-2; D may be TRBD1 (5 bases). V was shortened by 7 bases and J by 6 bases, with 15 bases between the two germline ends. Germline assignment: CDR1 MGHDK and CDR2 SYGVNS. The CDR3 length is 13 residues.

The V call is TRBV19, the J call TRBJ1-4, with D maybe TRBD1 (5 bases). The V end was cut by 5 bases, the J end by 1 base, with 8 bases between. In germline, CDR1 is LNHDA, CDR2 SQIVND (reference sequence). The CDR3 sequence is 14 residues long. CDR3 sequence (DNA): TGTGCCAGTAGTTTCGGGGGAACTAATGAAAAACTGTTTTTT. Translating it yields CASSFGGTNEKLFF.

The chain carries TRBV7-3 and TRBJ2-1; D might be TRBD1 (5 bases). Trimming shortened V by 1 base and J by 3 bases, and 13 bases separated the two germline ends. CDR3 length: 16 residues. The V gene's germline CDR1 is SGHTA and CDR2 FQGTGA. CDR3 nucleotide sequence: TGTGCCAGCAGCTTAAGTAGGGGAAGGGGCTACAATGAGCAGTTCTTC. Its translation is CASSLSRGRGYNEQFF.

This clone was seen just once. The rearrangement joins TRBV6-5 to TRBJ2-5; no definite D call. This CDR3 region has 11 residues. V lost 7 bases, J lost 1 base, and 4 bases lay in between. Germline CDR1 and CDR2: MNHEY and SVGAGI. CDR3 region: CASTLQETQYF. CDR3 DNA: TGTGCCAGCACTCTCCAAGAGACCCAGTACTTC.

This sequence joins TRBV5-1 and TRBJ1-5, with D perhaps TRBD1 (5 bases). The germline CDR1 and CDR2 sequences are SGHRS and YFSETQ. The CDR3 is 14 amino acids. With 2 bases removed from V and 2 bases from J, the gap between germline ends came to 8 bases. The CDR3 loop is CASSLRGGNQPQHF. DNA of the CDR3: TGCGCCAGCAGCTTAAGGGGCGGCAATCAGCCCCAGCATTTT.

The chain is built from TRBV4-1 and TRBJ2-7; D remains ambiguous. Germline values: CDR1 MGHRA, CDR2 YSYEKL. Trimming left V 0 bases short and J 0 bases short, with 6 bases between. The CDR3 spans 14 residues. The CDR3 sequence: CASSQDPSSYEQYF. As DNA, the CDR3 is TGCGCCAGCAGCCAAGATCCCAGCTCCTACGAGCAGTACTTC.

The chain recombines TRBV9 with TRBJ2-1; 7 nucleotides match TRBD2. The CDR3 runs 15 residues. V lost 4 bases, J lost 8 bases, and 12 bases stayed unmatched. Germline CDR1 SGDLS, CDR2 YYNGEE. The CDR3 coding sequence is TGTGCCAGCAGCTCGGGGGGAGCCGAATTCGATGAGCAGTTCTTC. This gives the protein CASSSGGAEFDEQFF.

V gene TRBV7-4 combines with J gene TRBJ2-1; D possibly corresponds to TRBD2 (7 bases). This CDR3 has 16 residues. Per germline, CDR1 SGHVT and CDR2 SQSDAQ. Trimming shortened V by 1 base and J by 7 bases, and 17 bases separated the two germline ends. This CDR3 is CASSLVPAGAQNEQFF. The DNA of the CDR3 is TGTGCCAGCAGCTTAGTTCCGGCGGGGGCCCAAAATGAGCAGTTCTTC.

V and J are TRBV7-8 and TRBJ2-2; perhaps TRBD2 as D (5 bases). V shed 3 bases and J shed 5 bases, with 22 bases lying between them. The CDR3 is 18 amino acids. Per germline, CDR1 SGHVS and CDR2 FQNEAQ. CDR3 nucleotides: TGTGCCAGCAGCTTGTTTGCCCCCCTAGCCGTAGGGACCGGGGAGCTGTTTTTT. Encoded protein: CASSLFAPLAVGTGELFF.

This chain links TRBV21-1 with TRBJ1-4; the D call TRBD1 from the table was never checked on the DNA. TRBV21-1 is listed as a pseudogene. This CDR3 is 18 amino acids long. CDR3 region: CASSNRDRGENANEKLFF. The CDR3 region has the DNA TGTGCCAGCAGCAACCGAGACAGGGGGGAAAATGCTAATGAAAAACTGTTTTTT.

The chain joins TRBV13 to TRBJ2-1, with 7 bases aligning to TRBD1. Germline trimming cut 5 bases from V and 8 bases from J; bases unmatched to any gene: 9. This CDR3 is 14 amino acids long. Germline CDR1 reads PRHDT; CDR2 reads FYEKMQ (reference sequence). The CDR3 loop reads CASSLRDRADEQFF. The DNA of the CDR3 is TGTGCCAGCAGCCTCCGCGACAGGGCGGATGAGCAGTTCTTC.

This clone showed up just once. V usage is TRBV6-1 and J usage is TRBJ1-2, with TRBD1 identical over 7 bases. This CDR3 is 11 amino acids long. Looked up from germline, CDR1 is MNHNS and CDR2 is SASEGT. V shed 6 bases, J shed 5 bases, and the junction held 0 bases outside the gene matches. CDR3 in amino acids: CASRTGYGYTF. The CDR3 DNA reads as TGTGCCAGCAGGACAGGGTATGGCTACACCTTC.

The chain combines TRBV7-8 with TRBJ1-5; 7 bases fit TRBD1. Trimming took 0 bases from V and 1 from J; bases not matched to a gene: 3. The CDR3 is 16 residues long. The germline gives CDR1 SGHVS, CDR2 FQNEAQ. DNA of the CDR3: TGTGCCAGCAGCTTAGCTATAGGGGGCAGCAATCAGCCCCAGCATTTT. Protein product: CASSLAIGGSNQPQHF.

The chain has TRBV4-1 and TRBJ1-1; D perhaps matches TRBD1 (5 bases). Trimming stripped 2 bases from V and 6 bases from J, with 7 bases between. This CDR3 region has 12 residues. Germline assignment: CDR1 MGHRA and CDR2 YSYEKL. The CDR3 here is CASSQWGAEAFF. The CDR3 region has the DNA TGCGCCAGCAGCCAATGGGGCGCTGAAGCTTTCTTT.

This clone was observed a few times. The rearrangement uses TRBV27 and TRBJ1-6; D may be TRBD1 (5 bases). The germline V and J ends were trimmed by 5 bases and 5 bases, with 10 bases remaining between them. CDR3 length: 14 residues. Germline CDR1 reads MNHEY; CDR2 reads SMNVEV (reference sequence). The CDR3 sequence: CASSRIQDNSPLHF. CDR3 bases: TGTGCCAGCAGTAGGATACAGGATAATTCACCCCTCCACTTT.

The gene calls are TRBV12-5 and TRBJ1-3, with 8 bases that match TRBD1. Germline V gene sequence: CDR1 LGHNT, CDR2 FRNRAP. Trimming at V came to 7 bases and at J to 2 bases, leaving 4 bases not matched to a gene. The CDR3 totals 14 residues. The CDR3 sequence: CASALQGAGNTIYF. CDR3 nucleotides: TGTGCTAGTGCCCTACAGGGGGCTGGAAACACCATATATTTT.

The chain uses TRBV5-4 and TRBJ1-2; D may be TRBD1 (5 bases). CDR1 and CDR2 from the germline V gene are SGHNT and YYREEE (reference sequence). This CDR3 is 14 amino acids long. V lost 4 bases, J lost 5 bases, and 15 bases lay in between. The CDR3 reads CASSPPGAGYGYTF. CDR3 DNA sequence: TGTGCCAGCAGCCCGCCCGGGGCGGGGTATGGCTACACCTTC.

The chain links TRBV5-4 to TRBJ1-6; possibly TRBD1 for D (5 bases). Germline CDR1 reads SGHNT; CDR2 reads YYREEE (reference sequence). Between the trimmed V and J ends, which lost 3 bases and 6 bases, there was a span of 10 bases. The CDR3 sequence is 14 residues long. The CDR3 DNA is TGTGCCAGCAGCTCCAGGGTTATTAATTCACCCCTCCACTTT. It yields the protein CASSSRVINSPLHF.

The V gene is TRBV7-9, the J gene TRBJ2-7, with D unclear. V lost 3 bases and J 6 bases, leaving 6 bases between the germline ends. Germline V gene sequence: CDR1 SEHNR, CDR2 FQNEAQ (reference sequence). The CDR3 is 11 amino acids. The CDR3 is CASSFPGEQYF. CDR3 in DNA: TGTGCCAGCAGCTTTCCGGGCGAGCAGTACTTC.

V usage is TRBV5-1 and J usage is TRBJ2-5; D is perhaps TRBD2 (5 bases). Germline V gene lookup returns CDR1 SGHRS and CDR2 YFSETQ. V lost 5 bases and J lost 4, with 15 bases in between. This CDR3 comprises 14 residues. The CDR3 here is CASSRSTEGETQYF. The CDR3, as DNA: TGCGCCAGCAGTCGGTCTACAGAGGGAGAGACCCAGTACTTC.

V usage is TRBV9 and J usage is TRBJ2-2, with 7 bases identical to TRBD1. The CDR3 contains 16 residues. V dropped 4 bases and J dropped 1; count of bases not matched to a gene: 7. Germline assignment: CDR1 SGDLS and CDR2 YYNGEE. CDR3 nucleotide sequence: TGTGCCAGCAGCCACGCCCGACAGGGGAACACCGGGGAGCTGTTTTTT. Its translation: CASSHARQGNTGELFF.

J is TRBJ2-3 and V is TRBV28; a possible D gene is TRBD2 (6 bases). The CDR3 contains 15 residues. Germline CDR1 MDHEN, CDR2 SYDVKM. Trimming left V 8 bases short and J 2 bases short, with 17 bases between. In DNA form, the CDR3 reads TGTGCCAGCGGCCCCGCGGGGACCTTCACAGATACGCAGTATTTT. Protein sequence: CASGPAGTFTDTQYF.

V gene TRBV7-8 combines with J gene TRBJ2-3; maybe TRBD2 (5 bases). Per the germline V gene, CDR1 is SGHVS and CDR2 is FQNEAQ. The V gene lost 6 bases and the J gene lost 1 base, with 11 bases spanning the gap. The CDR3 has 14 residues. CDR3 nucleotides: TGTGCCAGCAGAGTTTTGAGGGGCACAGATACGCAGTATTTT. Protein: CASRVLRGTDTQYF.

The chain recombines TRBV5-1 with TRBJ1-1, with D perhaps matching TRBD1 (6 bases). There are 14 residues in the CDR3. Germline V gene lookup returns CDR1 SGHRS and CDR2 YFSETQ. V lost 0 bases and J 5 bases, leaving 11 bases between the germline ends. The CDR3, as DNA: TGCGCCAGCAGCTTGGCAGGGGTTATGACTGAAGCTTTCTTT. This translates into CASSLAGVMTEAFF.